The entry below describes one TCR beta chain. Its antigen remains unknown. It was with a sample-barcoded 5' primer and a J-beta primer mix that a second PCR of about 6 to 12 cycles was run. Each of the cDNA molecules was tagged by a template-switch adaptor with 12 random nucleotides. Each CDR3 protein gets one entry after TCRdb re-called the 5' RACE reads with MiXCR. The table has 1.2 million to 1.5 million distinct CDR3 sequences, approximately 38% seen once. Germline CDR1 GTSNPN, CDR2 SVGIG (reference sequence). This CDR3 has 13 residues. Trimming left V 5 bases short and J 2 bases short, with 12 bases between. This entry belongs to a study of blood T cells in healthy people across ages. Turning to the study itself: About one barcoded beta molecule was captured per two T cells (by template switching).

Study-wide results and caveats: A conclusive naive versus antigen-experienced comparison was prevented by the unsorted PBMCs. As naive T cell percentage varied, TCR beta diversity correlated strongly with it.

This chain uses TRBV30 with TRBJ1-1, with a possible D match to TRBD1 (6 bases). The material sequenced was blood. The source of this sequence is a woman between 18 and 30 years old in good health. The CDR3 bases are TGTGCCTGGGCCCGTGGGGGCAACACTGAAGCTTTCTTT. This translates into CAWARGGNTEAFF.